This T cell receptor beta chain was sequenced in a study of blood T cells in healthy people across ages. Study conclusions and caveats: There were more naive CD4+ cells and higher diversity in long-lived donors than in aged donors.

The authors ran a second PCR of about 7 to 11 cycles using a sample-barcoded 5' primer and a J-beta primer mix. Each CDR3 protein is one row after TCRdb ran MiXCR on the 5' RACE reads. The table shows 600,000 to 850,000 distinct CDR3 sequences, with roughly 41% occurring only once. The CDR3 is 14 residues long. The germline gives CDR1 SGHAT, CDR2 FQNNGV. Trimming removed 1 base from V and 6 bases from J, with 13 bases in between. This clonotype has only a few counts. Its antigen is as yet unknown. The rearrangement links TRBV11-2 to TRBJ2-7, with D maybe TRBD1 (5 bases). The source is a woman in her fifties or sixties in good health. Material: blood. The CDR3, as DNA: TGTGCCAGCAGCTTAGGGCAGCAAGGGGTCGAGCAGTACTTC. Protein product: CASSLGQQGVEQYF.